The source of this T cell receptor beta chain is a study of early T cells in non-severe SARS-CoV-2 infection. Study at large: Sequenced bulk RNA came from whole blood that was unsorted, and chains were unpaired.

This CDR3 spans 15 amino acids. The V gene lost 5 bases and the J gene lost 0 bases, with 13 bases spanning the gap. Via MiXCR, TCRdb re-called the 5' RACE reads, giving one row per CDR3 protein. The table includes about 83,000 distinct CDR3 sequences, roughly 12% detected once. Sequences were obtained from whole blood. The clonotype originates from an adult who was a healthcare worker with PCR-confirmed SARS-CoV-2 infection or an uninfected control (not recorded which). The chain employs TRBV12-3 or TRBV12-4 and TRBJ1-2, with D perhaps TRBD1 (5 bases). CDR3 in amino acids: CASSGLRGTNYGYTF. CDR3 nucleotide sequence: TGTGCCAGCAGTGGTCTGAGGGGTACTAACTATGGCTACACCTTC.